The entry below describes one T cell receptor (beta chain). The protocol was immunoSEQ multiplex PCR, while the TCRdb copy is restricted to in-frame clones and leaves out a portion. This table has roughly 370,000 clones, 90% appearing once. Germline V lookup: CDR1 SNHLY, CDR2 FYNNEI. The CDR3 has 13 residues. V was pared by 8 bases and J by 2 bases, with 6 bases of the junction left unmatched. The entry originates in a study of control samples from healthy donors and cancer patients. This sequence originates from a man in his forties with head and neck cancer. Sequencing was carried out using PBMCs. The V gene is TRBV2, the J gene TRBJ2-7; 7 bases are a match to TRBD2. In nucleotides, the CDR3 is TGTGCCAGCTTACTAGCGACCGCCTACGAGCAGTACTTC. It translates to CASLLATAYEQYF.